This is a list of T cell receptor beta chains from one sample in a study of early T cells in non-severe SARS-CoV-2 infection. Using its own MiXCR run on the 5' RACE reads, TCRdb lists one record per CDR3 protein. The table shows 75,000 or so distinct CDR3 sequences, with roughly 12% occurring only once. The sequencing sample was made of whole blood. The source of these receptors is an adult who was a healthcare worker with PCR-confirmed SARS-CoV-2 infection or an uninfected control (not recorded which). Each CDR3 is given with its conserved first and last residue. The order of the fields is J gene, V gene, clone size, D gene, CDR3 DNA, CDR3 protein. The D gene is left open where the match is weak. Clone size is given for some rows only: seen once, a few or many times, or a class if the clone is expanded.

j_gene: TRBJ2-5
v_gene: TRBV12-3/TRBV12-4
abundance: few
d_gene: -
CDR3nt: TGTGCCAGCAATTTCCAGTTTGTAGAGACCCAGTACTTC
CDR3aa: CASNFQFVETQYF

j_gene: TRBJ2-5
v_gene: TRBV15
abundance: -
d_gene: TRBD2
CDR3nt: TGTGCCACCTCACCCGGGGGGGGCCGGTACCAAGAGACCCAGTACTTC
CDR3aa: CATSPGGGRYQETQYF

j_gene: TRBJ1-1
v_gene: TRBV18
abundance: few
d_gene: -
CDR3nt: TGTGCCAGCTCCCTTGCCCCCACTGAAGCTTTCTTT
CDR3aa: CASSLAPTEAFF

j_gene: TRBJ2-7
v_gene: TRBV6-2/TRBV6-3
abundance: few
d_gene: -
CDR3nt: TGTGCCAGCAGTTACTCGTCCCCCATCATATACGAGCAGTACTTC
CDR3aa: CASSYSSPIIYEQYF

j_gene: TRBJ2-2
v_gene: TRBV28
abundance: -
d_gene: -
CDR3nt: TGTGCCAGCAAGGGGACGCCAGGGGAGCTGTTTTTT
CDR3aa: CASKGTPGELFF

j_gene: TRBJ2-5
v_gene: TRBV29-1
abundance: many
d_gene: -
CDR3nt: TGCAGCGGGAGCCAAGAGACCCAGTACTTC
CDR3aa: CSGSQETQYF

j_gene: TRBJ1-2
v_gene: TRBV5-4
abundance: many
d_gene: -
CDR3nt: TGTGCCAGCAGCTTAGGGGAGCTCGGCTATGGCTACACCTTC
CDR3aa: CASSLGELGYGYTF

j_gene: TRBJ2-7
v_gene: TRBV6-2/TRBV6-3
abundance: many
d_gene: TRBD2
CDR3nt: TGTGCCAGCAGTTACTCCGCTAGCGGGAGTCTCTACGAGCAGTACTTC
CDR3aa: CASSYSASGSLYEQYF

j_gene: TRBJ2-2
v_gene: TRBV29-1
abundance: -
d_gene: TRBD2
CDR3nt: TGCAGCGTTGGAATACTAGCGGGGGTTACCGGGGAGCTGTTTTTT
CDR3aa: CSVGILAGVTGELFF

j_gene: TRBJ1-5
v_gene: TRBV19
abundance: -
d_gene: -
CDR3nt: TGTGCCAGTACCCCGACAGGCCGAAATCAGCCCCAGCATTTT
CDR3aa: CASTPTGRNQPQHF

j_gene: TRBJ1-1
v_gene: TRBV18
abundance: few
d_gene: -
CDR3nt: TGTGCCAGCTCACCACCGGCTCGGGGATCCCCTGAAGCTTTCTTT
CDR3aa: CASSPPARGSPEAFF

j_gene: TRBJ2-5
v_gene: TRBV4-1
abundance: -
d_gene: -
CDR3nt: TGCGCCAGCAGCCAAGACGAAGGCCCCGGGTACCAAGAGACCCAGTACTTC
CDR3aa: CASSQDEGPGYQETQYF

j_gene: TRBJ2-3
v_gene: TRBV7-9
abundance: many
d_gene: -
CDR3nt: TGTGCCAGCAGCTCCTGGGCGAGCTCTAGCACAGATACGCAGTATTTT
CDR3aa: CASSSWASSSTDTQYF

j_gene: TRBJ2-1
v_gene: TRBV13
abundance: many
d_gene: TRBD2
CDR3nt: TGTGCCAGCAGCATTAGCGGGAGCGGTTACAATGAGCAGTTCTTC
CDR3aa: CASSISGSGYNEQFF

j_gene: TRBJ1-2
v_gene: TRBV6-5
abundance: -
d_gene: TRBD1
CDR3nt: TGTGCCAGCAGTCGAACCGGGACAGACTATGGCTACACCTTC
CDR3aa: CASSRTGTDYGYTF

j_gene: TRBJ2-3
v_gene: TRBV11-3
abundance: many
d_gene: -
CDR3nt: TGTGCCAGCAGCGGGGAGCCCGGGGGACCCATAAGCACAGATACGCAGTATTTT
CDR3aa: CASSGEPGGPISTDTQYF

j_gene: TRBJ1-1
v_gene: TRBV12-3/TRBV12-4
abundance: few
d_gene: TRBD1
CDR3nt: TGTGCCAGCAGTGGCAGACAGGGGGATAAAGCTTTCTTT
CDR3aa: CASSGRQGDKAFF

j_gene: TRBJ2-1
v_gene: TRBV18
abundance: many
d_gene: -
CDR3nt: TGTGCCAGCTCACCACCTTCGAGCGGATCCTACAATGAGCAGTTCTTC
CDR3aa: CASSPPSSGSYNEQFF

j_gene: TRBJ2-2
v_gene: TRBV7-7
abundance: -
d_gene: -
CDR3nt: TGTGCCAGCAGCAACAACCCTTTCACCGGGGAGCTGTTTTTT
CDR3aa: CASSNNPFTGELFF

j_gene: TRBJ1-2
v_gene: TRBV29-1
abundance: -
d_gene: -
CDR3nt: TGCAGCGCCGGGGGCACCCGCTATGGCTACACCTTC
CDR3aa: CSAGGTRYGYTF

j_gene: TRBJ1-3
v_gene: TRBV19
abundance: many
d_gene: -
CDR3nt: TGTGCCAGTAGTATACGACGCAGCTCTGGAAACACCATATATTTT
CDR3aa: CASSIRRSSGNTIYF

j_gene: TRBJ2-1
v_gene: TRBV29-1
abundance: -
d_gene: TRBD1
CDR3nt: TGCAGCGTTGAAGGGGGACAGGGGTTGGTCAATGAGCAGTTCTTC
CDR3aa: CSVEGGQGLVNEQFF

j_gene: TRBJ2-7
v_gene: TRBV20-1
abundance: many
d_gene: TRBD2
CDR3nt: TGCAGTGCTAGAGTCCTAGCGGGCAACGAGCAGTACTTC
CDR3aa: CSARVLAGNEQYF

j_gene: TRBJ2-7
v_gene: TRBV5-4
abundance: many
d_gene: TRBD2
CDR3nt: TGTGCCAGCAGCCCGGGGACTAGCGGATTCTCCTACGAGCAGTACTTC
CDR3aa: CASSPGTSGFSYEQYF

j_gene: TRBJ2-1
v_gene: TRBV4-3
abundance: many
d_gene: TRBD2
CDR3nt: TGCGCCAGCAGCCTGTCTTCGAGCGGGAGGGCCGGTGAGCAGTTCTTC
CDR3aa: CASSLSSSGRAGEQFF

j_gene: TRBJ1-2
v_gene: TRBV19
abundance: few
d_gene: -
CDR3nt: TGTGCCAGCGGACGAACAGGAGTTAACTATGGCTACACCTTC
CDR3aa: CASGRTGVNYGYTF

j_gene: TRBJ1-1
v_gene: TRBV7-2
abundance: -
d_gene: -
CDR3nt: TGTGCCAGCAGCTTAGGACGGATGAACACTGAAGCTTTCTTT
CDR3aa: CASSLGRMNTEAFF

j_gene: TRBJ1-4
v_gene: TRBV6-6
abundance: -
d_gene: TRBD1
CDR3nt: TGTGCCAGCCTCCGAGGGAACAGGGGTGCAACTAATGAAAAACTGTTTTTT
CDR3aa: CASLRGNRGATNEKLFF

j_gene: TRBJ2-3
v_gene: TRBV20-1
abundance: -
d_gene: TRBD2
CDR3nt: TGCAGTGCTCCCGGACTAGCGGGGGAGAGCACAGATACGCAGTATTTT
CDR3aa: CSAPGLAGESTDTQYF

j_gene: TRBJ2-6
v_gene: TRBV5-1
abundance: -
d_gene: -
CDR3nt: TGCGCCAGCAGCTTGGGTAACAACGGGCCCAACGTCCTGACTTTC
CDR3aa: CASSLGNNGPNVLTF

j_gene: TRBJ2-7
v_gene: TRBV6-1
abundance: many
d_gene: -
CDR3nt: TGTGCCAGCAGTGAGGAGGGCCCGACCTACGAGCAGTACTTC
CDR3aa: CASSEEGPTYEQYF

j_gene: TRBJ2-5
v_gene: TRBV5-1
abundance: -
d_gene: -
CDR3nt: TGCGCCAGCAGCCAACAGGGAGGGGAGACCCAGTACTTC
CDR3aa: CASSQQGGETQYF

j_gene: TRBJ2-5
v_gene: TRBV7-2
abundance: few
d_gene: -
CDR3nt: TGTGCCAGCAGCTTAATAAGCGAGACCCAGTACTTC
CDR3aa: CASSLISETQYF

j_gene: TRBJ2-1
v_gene: TRBV28
abundance: many
d_gene: -
CDR3nt: TGTGCCAGCAGTTTAAGACGGTCCTACAATGAGCAGTTCTTC
CDR3aa: CASSLRRSYNEQFF

j_gene: TRBJ2-2
v_gene: TRBV7-3
abundance: -
d_gene: TRBD1
CDR3nt: TGTGCCAGCAGAAGGGACAGCGCGAACACCGGGGAGCTGTTTTTT
CDR3aa: CASRRDSANTGELFF

j_gene: TRBJ2-1
v_gene: TRBV7-9
abundance: many
d_gene: TRBD1
CDR3nt: TGTGCCAGCAGCCCAGACAGGGGGCGTTACAATGAGCAGTTCTTC
CDR3aa: CASSPDRGRYNEQFF

j_gene: TRBJ2-3
v_gene: TRBV7-2
abundance: few
d_gene: -
CDR3nt: TGTGCCAGCAGCTTTGAGGGCAGGAGCACAGATACGCAGTATTTT
CDR3aa: CASSFEGRSTDTQYF

j_gene: TRBJ2-5
v_gene: TRBV6-2/TRBV6-3
abundance: many
d_gene: TRBD1
CDR3nt: TGTGCCAGCTGCCGGGACAGACAAGAGACCCAGTACTTC
CDR3aa: CASCRDRQETQYF

j_gene: TRBJ2-7
v_gene: TRBV6-2/TRBV6-3
abundance: -
d_gene: TRBD1
CDR3nt: TGTGCCACCGGAGACAGGGGGGATCACGAGCAGTACTTC
CDR3aa: CATGDRGDHEQYF

j_gene: TRBJ2-6
v_gene: TRBV29-1
abundance: many
d_gene: -
CDR3nt: TGCAGCGTCTCTACAGGCTCTGGGGCCAACGTCCTGACTTTC
CDR3aa: CSVSTGSGANVLTF

j_gene: TRBJ2-7
v_gene: TRBV6-2/TRBV6-3
abundance: many
d_gene: -
CDR3nt: TGTGCCAGCAGTTACAGTACGGACACATCCTCCTACGAGCAGTACTTC
CDR3aa: CASSYSTDTSSYEQYF

j_gene: TRBJ2-4
v_gene: TRBV11-2
abundance: many
d_gene: -
CDR3nt: TGTGCCAGCAGCTATACCCCGGGGAAAAACATTCAGTACTTC
CDR3aa: CASSYTPGKNIQYF

j_gene: TRBJ2-3
v_gene: TRBV5-1
abundance: many
d_gene: -
CDR3nt: TGCGCCAGCAGCTTTCAGGACGGCACAGATACGCAGTATTTT
CDR3aa: CASSFQDGTDTQYF

j_gene: TRBJ2-3
v_gene: TRBV7-2
abundance: -
d_gene: -
CDR3nt: TGTGCCAGCAGCCCCCTGTATACGCAGTATTTT
CDR3aa: CASSPLYTQYF

j_gene: TRBJ2-7
v_gene: TRBV7-3
abundance: many
d_gene: TRBD1
CDR3nt: TGTGCCAGCAGCCCAGACAGGGCCTCCTACGAGCAGTACTTC
CDR3aa: CASSPDRASYEQYF

j_gene: TRBJ1-2
v_gene: TRBV30
abundance: many
d_gene: -
CDR3nt: TGTGCCTGGAGTGTTATCAGCTATGGCTACACCTTC
CDR3aa: CAWSVISYGYTF

j_gene: TRBJ2-1
v_gene: TRBV2
abundance: -
d_gene: TRBD1
CDR3nt: TGTGCCAGCAGTACCACCACAGGGGAGTATCGTGGTGAGCAGTTCTTC
CDR3aa: CASSTTTGEYRGEQFF